There are many counts of the clone carrying this T cell receptor beta chain. Antigen specificity is unknown. Amplified TCR beta CDR3 regions derived from RNA transcripts. First-round RT-PCR of the TCR CDR3 relied on the HTBI primer set. MiXCR was run by TCRdb on the multiplex PCR reads, yielding one entry per CDR3 protein. The sample shows fewer than 750,000 distinct CDR3 sequences, about 45% of them seen only once. The data were obtained in a study of T cells in Graves' hyperthyroidism and ophthalmopathy. Study findings and constraints: Among clonotypes expanded in thyroid above 0.001, most were also found in blood.

Clinical symptoms, serum thyroxine, TRAb, thyroid ultrasound and orbital computed tomography established diagnosis. CDR3 length equals 15 residues. Trimming cost V 3 bases and J 2 bases, with 13 bases left between them. Germline V gives CDR1 PRHDT, CDR2 FYEKMQ (reference sequence). The receptor was isolated from a young woman with Graves' hyperthyroidism. The chain joins TRBV13 to TRBJ2-5, with a possible D match to TRBD1 (6 bases). The sequencing input was peripheral blood or thyroid tissue (not recorded which). CDR3 DNA sequence: TGTGCCAGCAGCTTCCCCTCGGACAGTCAAGAGACCCAGTACTTC. As protein: CASSFPSDSQETQYF.